The TCR beta chain under discussion was sequenced for a study of cytomegalovirus exposure and HLA in healthy donors (dated by TCRdb to between 2016 and 2019). For the wider study: In an earlier analysis of approximately 640 of the donors, under 300 Gb of sequence data and about 110 million unique TCR beta sequences from approximately 180 million T cells were reported. An earlier analysis of roughly 600 of the donors used high-throughput TCR beta sequencing to judge whether each TCR beta V gene segment behaved as functional or pseudogenic. On average, 235,054 unique TCR beta nucleotide sequences were sequenced per donor among some 420 genotyped donors of the cohort, with roughly 19% of those sequences being non-productive. A separate validation cohort of about 110 different subjects was used in addition to the roughly 640-subject first cohort. A later genetic analysis used genome-wide SNP genotypes for about 65% of the roughly 670 donors, treating that subset as a discovery cohort. Rather than using new phenotypic data, the later analysis identified candidate immune exposures from TCR beta sequences and from how often those sequences occurred across donors. Both class I and class II loci were covered by HLA typing, at four-digit resolution. A handful of DR-DQ haplotypes were handled as single units for association and clustering because linkage in the cohort was strong. All discovery cohort repertoires had been generated on a single sequencing platform. A later analysis re-examined previously published TCR beta repertoires from hundreds of donors and added high-resolution HLA genotyping to investigate patterns of TCR occurrence. Alongside the repertoire data, information on donor age, sex, ethnicity and CMV serostatus was compiled. The study was designed to test whether signatures of past pathogen exposure could be identified by cataloging public T cell receptors. About 280 gigabases of sequencing data and 70 million to 100 million unique TCR sequences made up an early release that covered 500 to 650 HLA-typed donors. The study profiled the T cell repertoires of approximately 700 subjects by immunosequencing and related them to cytomegalovirus serostatus. The number of donors typed differed by locus, with about 629-640 for A, B, C, DRB1 and DQB1, around 500 for DQA1, some 570 for DPA1, and some 440 for DPB1. To predict cytomegalovirus infection status, the study combined high-throughput TCR immunosequencing, statistical association of individual TCRs with disease status, and machine learning. The genetic ancestry cluster associated with self-reported Caucasian donors included 81% of the 350 to 500 genotyped donors. Overall results and qualifications from the work: Linkage disequilibrium might explain the correlated functional status among segregating V segments, but an unknown experimental factor could not be excluded. Because the 87-base-pair reads could not distinguish some IMGT-functional V segments, including TRBV6-2 and TRBV6-3, those segments were excluded. In a later analysis, several top co-occurrence clusters were reported to appear linked to parvovirus B19, influenza, CMV and Epstein-Barr virus. Assigning TCR associations to individual alleles was difficult when HLA alleles, especially DR and DQ, strongly co-occurred. In a later analysis, HLA-associated TCR beta chains were found to be more clonally expanded and to have lower generation probabilities than equally common non-associated chains. In this cohort, only TCR beta chains were sequenced, and detectable features were limited by the absence of alpha or paired-chain data. A later genetic analysis associated a missense DCLRE1C variant with V-gene and J-gene trimming of TCR beta chains, and an independent cohort replicated the association. HLA typing was unavailable for some donors at each locus, so association tests used only the typed subset. The study listed approximately 150 TCR beta chains as associated with cytomegalovirus. A group of highly shared sequence variants was considered likely to be a technical artifact of the sequencing pipeline. At a false discovery rate of 0.05, a later analysis linked fewer than 20,000 TCR beta sequences to specific HLA alleles. Most TCR sequences were seen in very few donors, while some public TCRs were found in many individuals. According to a later genetic analysis, donors in an Asian-associated ancestry cluster had fewer N-insertions in productive TCRs than the roughly 700-donor mean. CMV serostatus was the only immune exposure information available for the cohort. Presence/absence analyses assumed roughly uniform sequencing depth across donors, an assumption that may not hold. Cytomegalovirus status was reported to be diagnosed by the classifier with high specificity and sensitivity in both the original and validation cohorts. The authors suggested that the approach could potentially be extended to other disease states and immunological phenotypes. In a later analysis, TCR association rates were found to vary across HLA loci, with the most associated TCRs seen for DRB1 alleles and the fewest for HLA-C alleles. A later analysis found that most CMV-associated TCR beta chains appeared HLA-restricted, with HLA associations seemingly driven largely by CMV exposure. In an earlier analysis of about 550 of the donors, most TCR beta V segments were observed in productive rearrangements about 90% or about 30% of the time, broadly matching IMGT annotations. A further reported finding was that TCR beta sequences accurately predicted the HLA-A and HLA-B alleles for most subjects in the first cohort. A few of the identified cytomegalovirus-associated TCR beta chains were confirmed in vitro to be specific for cytomegalovirus antigens. Because counts were too low, roughly 16 rarely observed V segments, including chromosome 9 orphons, were left out of the earlier analysis of 500 to 650 of the donors.

As regards this clone: Its antigen is unknown. No base qualities exist here, and no much larger clone lies one base off it.

Libraries were made using the immunoSEQ multiplex PCR assay. A mixture of 60 forward primers for TCR Vbeta segments and 13 reverse primers for TCR Jbeta segments was used in the multiplex PCR. The CDR3 region of rearranged TCR beta genes was amplified from genomic DNA by a multiplex PCR assay. On the Illumina HiSeq System, the amplified TCR beta libraries were sequenced as 87-base-pair reads. Per the original workflow: In a later analysis, about 80 million unique TCR beta chains were counted across the roughly 610 repertoires, and about 10 million of these chains were shared by at least two donors. To remove PCR and sequencing errors, raw reads were error-corrected and collapsed into unique sequences using a nearest-neighbor algorithm that merged closely related sequences. V, D and J gene segments were assigned by aligning CDR3 sequences to IMGT reference sequences. For a sequence to be retained, a match of at least six nucleotides was required to both a V gene segment and a J gene segment. Rearrangements were called productive when the CDR3 lacked stop codons and stayed in frame with V and J; all others were non-productive. CDR3 was defined by IMGT convention, running from the second conserved V-encoded cysteine to the conserved J-encoded phenylalanine. In an earlier analysis of around 600 of the donors, sequences lacking an unambiguous match to a single V gene segment were excluded. In an earlier analysis of a few hundred of the donors, V segments were called functional above 56.7% productive rearrangements and were called segregating when the between-donor standard deviation exceeded 5%. To diagnose cytomegalovirus status from the catalog of TCR beta chain sequences, a statistical classification framework was built. In a later analysis, V and J genes were assigned by comparing TCR nucleotide sequences against IMGT/GENE-DB human TR gene sequences. Using the TCRdist pipeline, a later analysis assigned CDR3 sequences along with most-parsimonious VDJ recombination scenarios. In a later analysis, each TCR beta chain was defined by its CDR3 amino acid sequence together with its V-gene family, and reads without a unique V-gene family were excluded. As a way to deal with suspected cross-contamination and a sequencing artifact, a later analysis dropped 592 nucleotide sequences that were highly shared and had low generation probability. For each public chain, a later analysis derived a clonal expansion index from normalized ranks of inferred template counts within each repertoire. In a later analysis, generation probabilities were computed using a VDJ recombination model fitted to out-of-frame rearrangements, and the results were checked against IGoR. In a later analysis, hypergeometric tests were used to score TCR-TCR, TCR-HLA and TCR-CMV co-occurrence, with a repertoire-size bias correction applied to TCR pairs. False discovery rates were estimated in a later analysis by permuting HLA or CMV assignments 20 times. In a later analysis, co-occurring TCRs were grouped with DBSCAN, and TCRdist sequence similarity was added when clustering was performed within HLA-allele-positive subsets. Repertoires with fewer than 30,000 or more than 120,000 public chains were left out of co-occurrence clustering, as were five repertoires with anomalous nucleotide sharing. TCRdb mirrors the immuneACCESS table, restricted to in-frame sequences. Some clones are absent from its copies; in checked studies, under half trace to an unresolved V gene, and the reason for the others is unknown. D and trimming were read from the DNA, whereas the V and J calls and clone size are those reported in that table. The sample profile shows about 120,000 clones; 83% of them were found once. Approximately 3.6% of the sample rests with the top ten.

The V end loses 0 bases and the J end loses 9 bases, and a stretch of 3 bases separates them. Taken from the germline V gene, the CDR1 and CDR2 loops are SGHTA and FQGTGA. Including the terminal cysteine and phenylalanine, the CDR3 comprises 11 residues. The only DNA kept is the CDR3, 33 bases in frame from the first base. The cohort comprised several hundred healthy bone marrow donors. Cohort members were all nominally healthy when sampled, although unrecorded immune exposures were likely present. The donor tested CMV seropositive and was one of the 289 seropositive cohort members. Every donor gave a peripheral blood sample, and the peripheral blood mononuclear cells from that sample were used for TCR beta sequencing. Genomic DNA extraction from the blood cell samples was performed with the Qiagen DNeasy Blood Extraction Kit.

The rearrangement combines TRBV7-3 with TRBJ2-1; no D gene can be assigned with confidence. This TCR derives from a woman aged 40-49 years in good health and CMV-seropositive. Sequenced sample: PBMCs. The sequence in DNA is TGTGCCAGCAGCTTAACGAGTGAGCAGTTCTTC. Its translation is CASSLTSEQFF.